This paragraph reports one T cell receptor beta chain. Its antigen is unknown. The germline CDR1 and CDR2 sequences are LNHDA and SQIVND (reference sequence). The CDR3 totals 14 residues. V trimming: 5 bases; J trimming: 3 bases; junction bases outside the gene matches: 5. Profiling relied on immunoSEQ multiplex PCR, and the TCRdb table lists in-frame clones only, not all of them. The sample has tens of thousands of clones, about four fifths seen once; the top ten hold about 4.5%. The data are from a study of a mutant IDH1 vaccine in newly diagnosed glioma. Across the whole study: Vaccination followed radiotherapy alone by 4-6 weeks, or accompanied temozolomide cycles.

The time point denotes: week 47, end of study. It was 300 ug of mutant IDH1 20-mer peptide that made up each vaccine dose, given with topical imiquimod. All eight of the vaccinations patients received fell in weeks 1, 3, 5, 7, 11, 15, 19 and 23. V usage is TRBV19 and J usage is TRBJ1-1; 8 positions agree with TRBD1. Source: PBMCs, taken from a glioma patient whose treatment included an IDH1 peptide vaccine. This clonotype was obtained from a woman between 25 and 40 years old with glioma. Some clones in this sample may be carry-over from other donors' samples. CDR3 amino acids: CASSARTGYTEAFF. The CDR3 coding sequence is TGTGCCAGTAGTGCCCGGACAGGGTACACTGAAGCTTTCTTT.